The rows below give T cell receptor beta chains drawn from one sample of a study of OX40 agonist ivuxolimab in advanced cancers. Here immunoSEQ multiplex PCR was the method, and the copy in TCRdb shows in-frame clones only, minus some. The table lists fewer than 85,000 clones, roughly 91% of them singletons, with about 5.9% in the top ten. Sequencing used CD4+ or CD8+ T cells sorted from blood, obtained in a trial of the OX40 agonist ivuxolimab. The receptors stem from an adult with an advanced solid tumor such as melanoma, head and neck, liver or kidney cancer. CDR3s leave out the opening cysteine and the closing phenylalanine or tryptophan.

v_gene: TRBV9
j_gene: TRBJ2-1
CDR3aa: ASSKGPGQGARNEQF

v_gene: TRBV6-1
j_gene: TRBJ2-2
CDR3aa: ASSIAGVGTGELF

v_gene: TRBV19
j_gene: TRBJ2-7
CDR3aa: ASSARRGFYEQY

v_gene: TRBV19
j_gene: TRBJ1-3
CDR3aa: ASSMQRGSGNTIY

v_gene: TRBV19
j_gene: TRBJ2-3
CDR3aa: ASSSLAGADTQY

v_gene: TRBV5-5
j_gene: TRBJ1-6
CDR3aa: ASSRPTVSPLH

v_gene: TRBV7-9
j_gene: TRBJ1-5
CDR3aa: ASSLEGRSNQPQH

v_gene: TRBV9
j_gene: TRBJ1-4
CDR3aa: ASSVRGDEKLF

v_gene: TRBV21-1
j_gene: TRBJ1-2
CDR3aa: ASSKEATGGCYGYT

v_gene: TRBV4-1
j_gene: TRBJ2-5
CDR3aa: ASSQDFETQY

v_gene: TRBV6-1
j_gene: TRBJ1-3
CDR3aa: ASSQIRGSGNTIY

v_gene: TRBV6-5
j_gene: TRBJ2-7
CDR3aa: ASSQRGFYEQY

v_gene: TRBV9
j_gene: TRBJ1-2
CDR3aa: ASSVDRNYGYT

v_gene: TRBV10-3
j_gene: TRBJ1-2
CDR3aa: AISEPGTVSGYT

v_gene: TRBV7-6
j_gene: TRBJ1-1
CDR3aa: ASSLQGEWAEAF

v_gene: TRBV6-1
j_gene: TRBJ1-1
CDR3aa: ASRLAANTEAF

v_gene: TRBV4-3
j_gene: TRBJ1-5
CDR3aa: ASSPDHFNQPQH

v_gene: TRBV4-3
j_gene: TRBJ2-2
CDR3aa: ASSQLYAGELF

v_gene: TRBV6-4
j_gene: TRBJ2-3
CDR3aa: ASSLTTGGTQY

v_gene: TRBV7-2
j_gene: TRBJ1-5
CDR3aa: ASSLVKDQPQH

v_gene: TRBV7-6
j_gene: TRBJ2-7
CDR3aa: ASSLTGLGEQY

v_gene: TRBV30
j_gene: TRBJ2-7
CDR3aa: AWKMGGSSYEQY

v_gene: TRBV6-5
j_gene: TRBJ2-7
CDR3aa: ASSNGQNPY

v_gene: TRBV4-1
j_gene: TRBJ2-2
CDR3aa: ASSQGVGVRTGELF

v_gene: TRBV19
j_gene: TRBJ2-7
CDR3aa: ASRITPGGSYEQY

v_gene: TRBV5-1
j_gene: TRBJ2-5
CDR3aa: ASSVTSGGTQY

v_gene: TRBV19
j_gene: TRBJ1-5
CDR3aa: ASSIVQGPQH

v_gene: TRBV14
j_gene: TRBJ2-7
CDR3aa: ASSQERGWEQY

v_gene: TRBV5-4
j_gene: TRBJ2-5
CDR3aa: ASSQKGLKETQY

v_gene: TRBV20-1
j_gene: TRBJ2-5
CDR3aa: SAGTEETQY

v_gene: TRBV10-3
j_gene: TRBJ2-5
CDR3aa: AIRPGLAEETQY

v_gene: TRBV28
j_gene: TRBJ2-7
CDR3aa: ASSLRGALEQY

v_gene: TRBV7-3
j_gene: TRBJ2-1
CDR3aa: ASSPTPSSYNEQF

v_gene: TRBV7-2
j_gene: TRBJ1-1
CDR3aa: ASSPGGMNTEAF

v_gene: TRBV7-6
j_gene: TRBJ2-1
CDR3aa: ASSSERGLDRNYNEQF

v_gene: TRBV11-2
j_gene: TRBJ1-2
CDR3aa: ASSLDRASNYGYT

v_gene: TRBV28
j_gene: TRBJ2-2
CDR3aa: ASSLYGLGVDAGELF

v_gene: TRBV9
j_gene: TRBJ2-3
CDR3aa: ASSVTAAGTDTQY

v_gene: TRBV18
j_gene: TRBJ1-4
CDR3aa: ASSPLGGAKNEKLF

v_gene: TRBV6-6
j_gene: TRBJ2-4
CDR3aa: ASSGQGPKNIQY

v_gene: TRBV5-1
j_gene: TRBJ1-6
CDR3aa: ASSLSGTAQNSPLH

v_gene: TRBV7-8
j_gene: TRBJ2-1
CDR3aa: ASSFTRSDEQF

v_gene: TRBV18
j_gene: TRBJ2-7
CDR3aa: ASSPSVTGHEQY

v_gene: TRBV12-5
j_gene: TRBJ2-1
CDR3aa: ASDIQFSGGQF

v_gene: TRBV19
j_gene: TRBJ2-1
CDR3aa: ASSSRPGGQF

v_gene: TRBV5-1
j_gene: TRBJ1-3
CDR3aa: ASRSDRLNSGNTIY

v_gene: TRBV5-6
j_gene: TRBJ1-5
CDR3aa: ASSLVWQGQPQH

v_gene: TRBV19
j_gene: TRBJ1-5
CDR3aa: ASSGQPGRFNNQPQH

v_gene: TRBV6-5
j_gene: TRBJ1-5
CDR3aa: ASSSRGIAMGTQH

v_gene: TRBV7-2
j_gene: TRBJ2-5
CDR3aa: ASSSTGTSGSWPETQY

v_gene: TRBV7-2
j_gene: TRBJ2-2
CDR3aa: ASSRAGSNTGELF

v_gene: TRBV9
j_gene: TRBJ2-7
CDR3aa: ASSPRTSGAYEQY

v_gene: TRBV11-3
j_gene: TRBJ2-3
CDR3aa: ASSLAGERDTQY